This entry is about one TCR beta chain. Antigen unknown. The CDR3 sequence is 19 residues long. V trimming: 4 bases; J trimming: 1 base; junction bases outside the gene matches: 18. The germline V gene has CDR1 ENHRY and CDR2 SYGVKD. This record belongs to a study of T cells in Graves' hyperthyroidism and ophthalmopathy. Overall study results and limits: Most clonotypes expanded in thyroid above 0.001 were likewise present in blood.

Amplification yielded TCR beta CDR3 regions, with RNA transcripts as the source. HTBI primers were used for first-round RT-PCR of the TCR CDR3. TCRdb passed the multiplex PCR reads through MiXCR, listing each CDR3 protein once. In the table there are a few hundred thousand distinct CDR3 sequences, less than 20% of which are singletons. The TCR was taken from a woman in her 50s with Graves' hyperthyroidism. Sequences were obtained from blood. V usage is TRBV10-3 and J usage is TRBJ1-2; TRBD1 aligns across 7 bases. The CDR3 sequence is CAISATSSNSGQLNYGYTF. The CDR3 DNA is TGTGCCATCAGTGCCACCTCCTCAAATTCGGGACAGCTTAACTATGGCTACACCTTC.